The following is a T cell receptor beta chain sequence with its context. Its cognate antigen is unknown. Germline CDR1 and CDR2: SGHVS and FQNEAQ. The CDR3 contains 16 residues. With 5 bases removed from V and 3 bases from J, the gap between germline ends came to 16 bases. Participants comprised healthy donors of bone marrow. The data stem from a study of cytomegalovirus exposure and HLA in healthy donors. Findings and limits, study-wide: For TCR beta chains, V- and J-gene trimming was later linked to a missense DCLRE1C variant. A later analysis by the authors found several of the most significant clusters apparently linked to common viral pathogens.

Primers: 60 Vbeta forward and 13 Jbeta reverse. Method: immunoSEQ multiplex PCR; TCRdb's copy keeps in-frame clones and lacks some. The repertoire holds about 97,000 clones, with around 79% as singletons. The gene calls are TRBV7-8 and TRBJ2-2; D might be TRBD2 (7 bases). Sequences were obtained from PBMCs. The sequence came from a woman between 40 and 50 years old in good health and CMV-seronegative. The CDR3 bases are TGTGCCAGCAGCCGGGGGGCAGGGGCCGACACCGGGGAGCTGTTTTTT. Translation: CASSRGAGADTGELFF.